The clone carrying this TCR beta chain has only one observation. The target antigen is unknown. From germline, CDR1 is SQVTM and CDR2 ANQGSEA. The CDR3 runs 11 residues. Trimming took 4 bases from V and 2 from J, leaving 6 bases between them. This entry is derived from a study of OX40 agonist ivuxolimab in advanced cancers. Overall study: Prior anti-PD-1, anti-PD-L1 or anti-CTLA-4 therapy did not bar entry, and 30% to 40% had some.

The study, taken as a whole, reports: Specificity for antigen went undetermined in the expanded peripheral T cells. Partial responders receiving 0.1-3.0 mg/kg showed among the lowest clonal expansion.

Produced via immunoSEQ multiplex PCR; TCRdb's table is partial and in-frame only. The sample yields fewer than 70,000 clones, about 91% seen once. Sequencing was performed on CD4+ or CD8+ T cells sorted from blood, taken in a trial of the OX40 agonist ivuxolimab. This clonotype was obtained from an adult with an advanced solid tumor such as melanoma, head and neck, liver or kidney cancer. The chain joins TRBV29-1 to TRBJ2-7; D is undetermined. As DNA, the CDR3 is TGCAGCGTTGTAGGACCCTACGAGCAGTACTTC. As protein: CSVVGPYEQYF.